Each of the 15 T cell receptor beta chains below was sequenced from the same sample in a study of monozygotic twins with inflammatory bowel disease. TCRdb derives one entry per CDR3 protein from the 5' RACE reads, leaving out DNA. The sample has some 400,000 distinct CDR3 sequences; the top ten hold approximately 2.4%. The sequencing sample was made of blood. The receptors were gathered from a human donor with ulcerative colitis or Crohn's disease, or a healthy co-twin of an affected twin (not recorded which).

V gene TRBV5-1 combines with J gene TRBJ2-5; checking the TCRdb D call of TRBD1 is not possible without DNA. The CDR3 runs to 14 residues. Germline lookup yields CDR1 SGHRS and CDR2 YFSETQ. The CDR3 sequence: CASSSGQGGETQYF. Together with reference TRBV5-1 and TRBJ2-5, the CDR3 gives the full variable domain: KAGVTQTPRYLIKTRGQQVTLSCSPISGHRSVSWYQQTPGQGLQFLFEYFSETQRNKGNFPGRFSGRQFSNSRSEMNVSTLELGDSALYLCASSSGQGGETQYFGPGTRLLVL.

The rearrangement uses TRBV4-1 and TRBJ1-5. The CDR3 covers 14 residues. Germline CDR1 MGHRA, CDR2 YSYEKL. CDR3 loop: CASSQFDSNQPQHF.

V usage is TRBV7-2 and J usage is TRBJ2-5; TCRdb's assignment of TRBD1 cannot be checked, as there is no DNA. This CDR3 has 15 amino acids. The germline V gene has CDR1 SGHTA and CDR2 FQGNSA. The CDR3 reads CASSSLDSRRETQYF.

The CDR3 region is CASSLVMVGPGQGPTGELFF. The gene calls are TRBV7-8 and TRBJ2-2; the D gene TCRdb calls, TRBD1, cannot be checked with no DNA. Looked up from germline, CDR1 is SGHVS and CDR2 is FQNEAQ. This CDR3 is 20 amino acids long.

The chain is built from TRBV25-1 and TRBJ2-7; absent DNA, TCRdb's TRBD1 call cannot be checked. The CDR3 runs 11 residues. CDR1 MGHDK and CDR2 SYGVNS come from the germline V gene. CDR3 amino acids: CASGGQPEQYF.

The rearrangement links TRBV7-9 to TRBJ2-7; TCRdb's D gene call, TRBD1, goes unchecked for lack of DNA. The CDR3 length is 15 residues. Germline-derived CDR1 and CDR2 are SEHNR and FQNEAQ (reference sequence). The CDR3 loop reads CASSYPGQPPYEQYF.

CDR3 sequence: CATSDLGLAGESDQETQYF. This chain joins TRBV24-1 and TRBJ2-5; TCRdb calls TRBD2, which cannot be checked without DNA. Germline V CDR1 and CDR2: KGHDR, SFDVKD. The CDR3 spans 19 residues.

This chain joins TRBV12-5 and TRBJ2-2; there is no DNA to check the TCRdb D call of TRBD2. The germline gives CDR1 LGHNT, CDR2 FRNRAP. This CDR3 comprises 18 residues. The CDR3 spells CASGLLASEYANTGELFF.

The rearrangement joins TRBV19 to TRBJ2-6. This CDR3 is 13 amino acids long. CDR1 and CDR2 (germline): LNHDA, SQIVND (reference sequence). CDR3 in amino acids: CAPARSGANVLTF.

The J gene is TRBJ2-2, the V gene TRBV6-1; the TCRdb call, TRBD2, lacks DNA for checking. Germline loops: CDR1 MNHNS, CDR2 SASEGT. The CDR3 consists of 14 residues. The chain's CDR3 is CASKAGANTGELFF.

This chain links TRBV24-1 with TRBJ2-4. CDR1 and CDR2 (germline): KGHDR, SFDVKD. This CDR3 comprises 15 residues. CDR3 sequence reads: CATSDTAGDKNIQYF.

The chain recombines TRBV6-5 with TRBJ2-7; the D call from TCRdb, TRBD1, cannot be confirmed without DNA. There are 16 residues in the CDR3. Germline CDR1 is MNHEY and CDR2 is SVGAGI. CDR3 protein: CASSYGPGVLNYEQYF.

The J gene is TRBJ2-7, the V gene TRBV28; TCRdb selects TRBD1, and the lack of DNA leaves this call unchecked. The CDR3 runs 13 residues. The germline gives CDR1 MDHEN, CDR2 SYDVKM. The CDR3 reads CASSDGISYEQYF.

The chain combines TRBV4-2 with TRBJ2-4; TCRdb designates TRBD1, a call that cannot be tested without DNA. Germline assignment: CDR1 LGHNA and CDR2 YNFKEQ. This CDR3 spans 20 amino acids. The CDR3 reads CASSQEFERVGGETKNIQYF.

The chain is built from TRBV27 and TRBJ1-1; TCRdb lists TRBD1, though no DNA is available to test this call. There are 14 residues in the CDR3. Germline V lookup: CDR1 MNHEY, CDR2 SMNVEV (reference sequence). The CDR3 reads CASSSYGGNTEAFF.